Sequencing of this TCR beta chain was carried out in a study of identical twins. General study points: Reduced insertions were recorded for abundant cord blood beta clonotypes, with no such pattern in memory repertoires. Out-of-frame alpha sequences shared by twins were enriched for low generation probability.

TCRdb fed the 5' RACE reads into MiXCR, producing one record per CDR3 protein. The data show some 100,000 distinct CDR3 sequences, under 7% seen once. This clonotype was detected only a few times. The antigen remains unidentified. Everyone who gave samples was a healthy Caucasian. The germline gives CDR1 SGHRS, CDR2 YFSETQ. V shed 4 bases and J 0 bases; nucleotides not matched to a gene: 6. CDR3 length equals 16 residues. Sequencing used memory T cells sorted from blood. This chain links TRBV5-1 with TRBJ1-4; 7 bases are shared with TRBD1. The sequence was collected from a woman aged 50 to 60 in good health. CDR3 in DNA: TGCGCCAGCAGCCGTTCCGGGACAGCAACTAATGAAAAACTGTTTTTT. This gives the protein CASSRSGTATNEKLFF. Full variable domain (remainder filled in from reference TRBV5-1 and TRBJ1-4): KAGVTQTPRYLIKTRGQQVTLSCSPISGHRSVSWYQQTPGQGLQFLFEYFSETQRNKGNFPGRFSGRQFSNSRSEMNVSTLELGDSALYLCASSRSGTATNEKLFFGSGTQLSVL.